The rows below give T cell receptor beta chains drawn from one sample of a study of cytomegalovirus exposure and HLA in healthy donors. Clones were read by immunoSEQ multiplex PCR, and TCRdb kept only the in-frame ones, dropping some. The table records 180,000 or so clones, around 80% of them present only once. Sequenced material: PBMCs. The receptors stem from a middle-aged man in good health and CMV-seronegative. CDR3s include the opening cysteine and the closing phenylalanine or tryptophan. Fields, in order: CDR3 DNA, CDR3 protein, D gene, V gene, J gene, clone size. D genes are given only for firm matches. The listing skips clone size in some rows; elsewhere it reads once, few, many or a size class.

DNA: TGTGCCATCAGGACAGGGGGCTACGAGCAGTACTTC; CDR3: CAIRTGGYEQYF; D: TRBD1; V: TRBV10-3; J: TRBJ2-7; size: NA
DNA: TGTGCCAGCAGGGAGACAGGGGGCGTAGTTGGCTACACCTTC; CDR3: CASRETGGVVGYTF; D: TRBD1; V: TRBV28; J: TRBJ1-2; size: few
DNA: TGTGCCAGCAGTTACGAAAGACAGGGCCATAATTCACCCCTCCACTTT; CDR3: CASSYERQGHNSPLHF; D: TRBD1; V: TRBV6-5; J: TRBJ1-6; size: NA
DNA: TGCGCCAGCAGCCCGACCGTGGGGCTAGCGGGAGGACTCGGGCAGTTCTTC; CDR3: CASSPTVGLAGGLGQFF; D: TRBD2; V: TRBV5-1; J: TRBJ2-1; size: NA
DNA: TGTGCCAGCAGTTACTCCCAACATAGGGGGAATGAAAAACTGTTTTTT; CDR3: CASSYSQHRGNEKLFF; D: NA; V: TRBV6-5; J: TRBJ1-4; size: NA
DNA: TGTGCCAGCAGCTTAGCGCCCGCGGGGGCCAGGAACAATGAGCAGTTCTTC; CDR3: CASSLAPAGARNNEQFF; D: NA; V: TRBV7-2; J: TRBJ2-1; size: NA
DNA: TGTGCCAGCAGCCGGACAGGCTTGAGTCAGCCCCAGCATTTT; CDR3: CASSRTGLSQPQHF; D: TRBD1; V: TRBV6-4; J: TRBJ1-5; size: few
DNA: TGTGCCGGTCAGACAGGGCGGCATGAAAAACTGTTTTTT; CDR3: CAGQTGRHEKLFF; D: TRBD1; V: TRBV2; J: TRBJ1-4; size: NA
DNA: TGTGCCAGCAGCTCTAGGGACAGGAGAGTGTACTATGGCTACACCTTC; CDR3: CASSSRDRRVYYGYTF; D: TRBD1; V: TRBV7-2; J: TRBJ1-2; size: NA
DNA: TGTGCCAGCAGCCCGCTGCAGGGAAGGTCACCCCTCCACTTT; CDR3: CASSPLQGRSPLHF; D: NA; V: TRBV28; J: TRBJ1-6; size: NA
DNA: TGTGCCAGCTCACGGGACAGGGCTACTGAAGCTTTCTTT; CDR3: CASSRDRATEAFF; D: TRBD1; V: TRBV18; J: TRBJ1-1; size: NA
DNA: TGTGCCAGCAGCGCGCCGGGACTAGGCTCTAACAATGAGCAGTTCTTC; CDR3: CASSAPGLGSNNEQFF; D: TRBD2; V: TRBV14; J: TRBJ2-1; size: NA
DNA: TGTGCCAGCAGCCTCCAACAGGGGTACGAGCAGTACTTC; CDR3: CASSLQQGYEQYF; D: TRBD1; V: TRBV7-2; J: TRBJ2-7; size: NA
DNA: TGTGCTAGTGGTTCCGGGGAGGGGAGGTATGGCTACACCTTC; CDR3: CASGSGEGRYGYTF; D: NA; V: TRBV12-5; J: TRBJ1-2; size: NA
DNA: TGTGCCAGCAGCTTACAGGGGGAGCTTTTGAACACTGAAGCTTTCTTT; CDR3: CASSLQGELLNTEAFF; D: TRBD1; V: TRBV11-3; J: TRBJ1-1; size: NA
DNA: TGTGCCAGCAGTTTATGGGGACAGCGGGCGGTTGAAGCTTTCTTT; CDR3: CASSLWGQRAVEAFF; D: TRBD1; V: TRBV28; J: TRBJ1-1; size: NA
DNA: TGTGCCAGCAGCCCAACAATAACTGGAAACACCATATATTTT; CDR3: CASSPTITGNTIYF; D: NA; V: TRBV27; J: TRBJ1-3; size: NA
DNA: TGTGCCAGCAGCGTAGGTTTCAGGGATAGCATTCAGTACTTC; CDR3: CASSVGFRDSIQYF; D: NA; V: TRBV9; J: TRBJ2-4; size: NA
DNA: TGCGCCAGCAGCTCGGACTCCGGGACAGGGACGTACGAGCAGTACTTC; CDR3: CASSSDSGTGTYEQYF; D: TRBD1; V: TRBV5-1; J: TRBJ2-7; size: NA
DNA: TGTGCCAGCTCACCGGGACAGGGGCGACCGAACACCGGGGAGCTGTTTTTT; CDR3: CASSPGQGRPNTGELFF; D: TRBD1; V: TRBV18; J: TRBJ2-2; size: NA
DNA: TGTGCCAGCAGTTCACGGACAGGAAGAGTTATCGACACTGAAGCTTTCTTT; CDR3: CASSSRTGRVIDTEAFF; D: TRBD1; V: TRBV6-9; J: TRBJ1-1; size: NA
DNA: TGTGCCAGCAGCTCAGGCGGGTCTGCAGATACGCAGTATTTT; CDR3: CASSSGGSADTQYF; D: NA; V: TRBV7-2; J: TRBJ2-3; size: NA
DNA: TGTGCCAGCAGCTGGCCCCGGGGGTGGGAAAACACCGGGGAGCTGTTTTTT; CDR3: CASSWPRGWENTGELFF; D: NA; V: TRBV5-5; J: TRBJ2-2; size: NA
DNA: TGTGCCAGTAGTATAGATCAATACCCCGGGACAGGTGTGAACACTGAAGCTTTCTTT; CDR3: CASSIDQYPGTGVNTEAFF; D: TRBD1; V: TRBV19; J: TRBJ1-1; size: NA
DNA: TGTGCCAGCAGTCCCTCCAGGGTTCGCCACTCCTACAATGAGCAGTTCTTC; CDR3: CASSPSRVRHSYNEQFF; D: NA; V: TRBV11-1; J: TRBJ2-1; size: NA
DNA: TGTGCCAGCTCTCAAAACATGGCGGGGAGCTCTGGAAACACCATATATTTT; CDR3: CASSQNMAGSSGNTIYF; D: NA; V: TRBV18; J: TRBJ1-3; size: NA
DNA: TGTGCCAGCAGTTTACAGTCAGGGGGGATTGAAAAACTGTTTTTT; CDR3: CASSLQSGGIEKLFF; D: TRBD1; V: TRBV27; J: TRBJ1-4; size: once
DNA: TGTGCCAGCAGCTCTTCCCCGAACACTGAAGCTTTCTTT; CDR3: CASSSSPNTEAFF; D: NA; V: TRBV7-8; J: TRBJ1-1; size: NA
DNA: TGTGCCAGCAGCACCCTACAGGGGGAATACACCTTC; CDR3: CASSTLQGEYTF; D: TRBD1; V: TRBV9; J: TRBJ1-2; size: few
DNA: TGTGCCAGCAGTTTAAACACGAACACCGGGGAGCTGTTTTTT; CDR3: CASSLNTNTGELFF; D: NA; V: TRBV7-3; J: TRBJ2-2; size: NA
DNA: TGTGCCAGCAGCCAAGGACAGTACTACGAGCAGTACTTC; CDR3: CASSQGQYYEQYF; D: NA; V: TRBV6-5; J: TRBJ2-7; size: NA
DNA: TGCACCAGCAGCCAAGAAGGCCCCAAGCGGGGGGGCCAGGGGGCAGATACGCAGTATTTT; CDR3: CTSSQEGPKRGGQGADTQYF; D: NA; V: TRBV1; J: TRBJ2-3; size: NA
DNA: TGTGCCTGGGTTTCCTTCGCCAGGGAGCGGGCCAAAAACATTCGGTACTTC; CDR3: CAWVSFARERAKNIRYF; D: NA; V: TRBV30; J: TRBJ2-4; size: NA
DNA: TGTGCCAGCTCACCACTGCATATAGACCTCAGGGTACCTGAAGCTTTCTTT; CDR3: CASSPLHIDLRVPEAFF; D: NA; V: TRBV18; J: TRBJ1-1; size: NA
DNA: TGTGCCAGCAGCCCACGGGCGGGAGTAGGTACCGGGGAGCTGTTTTTT; CDR3: CASSPRAGVGTGELFF; D: TRBD2; V: TRBV4-2; J: TRBJ2-2; size: NA
DNA: TGTGCCAGCGCCGAGGCAGGGTCGTATACGCAGTATTTT; CDR3: CASAEAGSYTQYF; D: NA; V: TRBV25-1; J: TRBJ2-3; size: NA
DNA: TGTGCCAGTAGTATGGGACTTGGCTATGGCTACACCTTC; CDR3: CASSMGLGYGYTF; D: NA; V: TRBV19; J: TRBJ1-2; size: NA
DNA: TGTGCCAGCAGCTTAGGGTCTGGGTGGAGAACTGAAGCTTTCTTT; CDR3: CASSLGSGWRTEAFF; D: NA; V: TRBV7-2; J: TRBJ1-1; size: few
DNA: TGTGCCAGCAGGACTAGCGGTCTTCCTAGCACAGATACGCAGTATTTT; CDR3: CASRTSGLPSTDTQYF; D: TRBD2; V: TRBV2; J: TRBJ2-3; size: NA
DNA: TGTGCCAGTAGTCGCACGGGACAGGGTCTCAATGAGCAGTTCTTC; CDR3: CASSRTGQGLNEQFF; D: TRBD1; V: TRBV19; J: TRBJ2-1; size: NA
DNA: TGTGCCAGCAGCTTGATAAAGAACACCGGGGAGCTGTTTTTT; CDR3: CASSLIKNTGELFF; D: NA; V: TRBV5-4; J: TRBJ2-2; size: NA
DNA: TGTGCCAGCAGTCGTCTCAATCAGCCCCAGCATTTT; CDR3: CASSRLNQPQHF; D: NA; V: TRBV27; J: TRBJ1-5; size: NA
DNA: TGTGCCAGCAGTACAAACCCAGGGTCCGCTAACTATGGCTACACCTTC; CDR3: CASSTNPGSANYGYTF; D: NA; V: TRBV28; J: TRBJ1-2; size: NA
DNA: TGCACCTACGGAGGGAACACTGAAGCTTTCTTT; CDR3: CTYGGNTEAFF; D: NA; V: TRBV29-1; J: TRBJ1-1; size: NA
DNA: TGTGCCAGCAGTGGGCAAGCGGGGGGGTCCAATGAGCAGTTCTTC; CDR3: CASSGQAGGSNEQFF; D: TRBD2; V: TRBV2; J: TRBJ2-1; size: NA
DNA: TGTGCCAGCAGGGAGCGGGGGGGCCTAAATACGCAGTATTTT; CDR3: CASRERGGLNTQYF; D: TRBD2; V: TRBV25-1; J: TRBJ2-3; size: NA
DNA: TGTGCCAGCAGCTTGGGGACTAGCGGGGGTCGGCAGACCGGGGAGCTGTTTTTT; CDR3: CASSLGTSGGRQTGELFF; D: TRBD2; V: TRBV5-6; J: TRBJ2-2; size: NA
DNA: TGCGCCAGTAATTCCCTAGCGGGAGGGTACGGCGAGCAGTACTTC; CDR3: CASNSLAGGYGEQYF; D: TRBD2; V: TRBV5-1; J: TRBJ2-7; size: few
DNA: TGTGCCAGCAGTCCCCAGACAGGAAATGAACCCTACGAGCAGTACTTC; CDR3: CASSPQTGNEPYEQYF; D: NA; V: TRBV28; J: TRBJ2-7; size: once
DNA: TGTGCCAGCACCCGGGACAGGGGCTACGAGCAGTACTTC; CDR3: CASTRDRGYEQYF; D: TRBD1; V: TRBV5-6; J: TRBJ2-7; size: NA
DNA: TGTGCCAGCAGTTTATCGCAGGGGGCGAACTATGGCTACACCTTC; CDR3: CASSLSQGANYGYTF; D: TRBD1; V: TRBV27; J: TRBJ1-2; size: few
DNA: TGTGCCAGCAGCCAAGGTCTTGACACTGAAGCTTTCTTT; CDR3: CASSQGLDTEAFF; D: NA; V: TRBV14; J: TRBJ1-1; size: NA
DNA: TGCGCCAGCAGCCCGGAGGGAGACAGGGGGCCCAATGAGCAGTTCTTC; CDR3: CASSPEGDRGPNEQFF; D: TRBD1; V: TRBV4-1; J: TRBJ2-1; size: NA
DNA: TGTGCCAGCAGTTTTCAGGGCAGGCACAACACCATATATTTT; CDR3: CASSFQGRHNTIYF; D: NA; V: TRBV28; J: TRBJ1-3; size: NA
DNA: TGCGCCAGCAGCACAGGACAGGAAGGGACCCAGTACTTC; CDR3: CASSTGQEGTQYF; D: TRBD1; V: TRBV5-1; J: TRBJ2-5; size: NA